Listed below are T cell receptor beta chains from one sample, sequenced in a study of cytomegalovirus exposure and HLA in healthy donors. The data were produced by immunoSEQ multiplex PCR, yet TCRdb's version contains in-frame clones alone and is incomplete. Of approximately 200,000 clones in the sample, less than 85% were seen once. Sequencing was performed on PBMCs. The receptors come from a girl aged 10 to 17 in good health and CMV-seropositive. The CDR3 runs from the conserved cysteine through the conserved F or W. The D gene is left open where the match is weak. The size entry is marked missing in some rows and otherwise reads once, few, many or a size class.

CDR3: CASSLGAPGELFF; DNA: TGTGCCAGCAGCTTAGGGGCCCCCGGGGAGCTGTTTTTT; J: TRBJ2-2; D: .; V: TRBV7-9; size: few
CDR3: CASSSRTGGHEQYF; DNA: TGTGCCAGCAGCTCCCGGACAGGGGGCCACGAGCAGTACTTC; J: TRBJ2-7; D: TRBD1; V: TRBV5-5; size: .
CDR3: CASSSGTAQDTQYF; DNA: TGCGCCAGCAGCTCTGGGACAGCCCAAGATACGCAGTATTTT; J: TRBJ2-3; D: TRBD1; V: TRBV5-1; size: .
CDR3: CAIRRVGSTDTQYF; DNA: TGTGCCATCAGGAGGGTAGGCAGCACAGATACGCAGTATTTT; J: TRBJ2-3; D: .; V: TRBV10-3; size: .
CDR3: CASSLSLFTDTQYF; DNA: TGTGCCAGCAGCTTAAGCCTCTTCACAGATACGCAGTATTTT; J: TRBJ2-3; D: .; V: TRBV7-2; size: .
CDR3: CAFFKQKAAYEQYF; DNA: TGTGCCTTTTTCAAGCAGAAGGCGGCATACGAGCAGTACTTC; J: TRBJ2-7; D: .; V: TRBV6-5; size: .
CDR3: CASSERGGGNTDTQYF; DNA: TGTGCCAGCAGTGAACGCGGGGGGGGGAACACAGATACGCAGTATTTT; J: TRBJ2-3; D: TRBD2; V: TRBV6-1; size: .
CDR3: CASSGTPGYGYTF; DNA: TGTGCCAGCAGCGGGACTCCAGGATATGGCTACACCTTC; J: TRBJ1-2; D: .; V: TRBV6-5; size: .
CDR3: CASSLGGGGAREQFF; DNA: TGTGCCAGCAGCTTAGGGGGCGGGGGGGCAAGGGAGCAGTTCTTC; J: TRBJ2-1; D: TRBD2; V: TRBV7-9; size: .
CDR3: CATSRDRQGLNTEAFF; DNA: TGTGCCACCAGCAGAGATCGGCAGGGCCTGAACACTGAAGCTTTCTTT; J: TRBJ1-1; D: .; V: TRBV15; size: .
CDR3: CASSPVVGIRADTQYF; DNA: TGCGCCAGCAGCCCAGTGGTAGGAATCAGGGCAGATACGCAGTATTTT; J: TRBJ2-3; D: .; V: TRBV10-1; size: .
CDR3: CASSPRLREVLYNSPLHF; DNA: TGTGCCAGCAGCCCCCGACTCAGGGAGGTTCTCTATAATTCACCCCTCCACTTT; J: TRBJ1-6; D: .; V: TRBV5-5; size: few
CDR3: CASRENRGRGDGYTF; DNA: TGTGCCAGTAGGGAAAACAGGGGGCGCGGCGATGGCTACACCTTC; J: TRBJ1-2; D: TRBD1; V: TRBV19; size: .
CDR3: CASSQGAGTGFSGELFF; DNA: TGCGCCAGCAGCCAAGGCGCCGGGACAGGGTTTTCTGGGGAGCTGTTTTTT; J: TRBJ2-2; D: TRBD1; V: TRBV4-3; size: .
CDR3: CASGQGLQPQHF; DNA: TGTGCCAGCGGACAGGGCTTGCAGCCCCAGCATTTT; J: TRBJ1-5; D: TRBD1; V: TRBV19; size: .
CDR3: CASSLAGQGGTEAFF; DNA: TGTGCCAGCAGCTTAGCGGGACAGGGGGGCACTGAAGCTTTCTTT; J: TRBJ1-1; D: TRBD1; V: TRBV7-9; size: .
CDR3: CAWREADSTEAFF; DNA: TGTGCCTGGAGGGAGGCAGACTCCACTGAAGCTTTCTTT; J: TRBJ1-1; D: .; V: TRBV30; size: .
CDR3: CASSLASGETQYF; DNA: TGTGCCAGCAGCTTAGCGAGCGGAGAGACCCAGTACTTC; J: TRBJ2-5; D: .; V: TRBV7-9; size: .
CDR3: CAWSFTSDQPQHF; DNA: TGTGCCTGGAGTTTTACTTCCGATCAGCCCCAGCATTTT; J: TRBJ1-5; D: .; V: TRBV30; size: .
CDR3: CASSSPGTSIRYEQYF; DNA: TGTGCCAGCAGCTCGCCCGGGACATCGATAAGGTACGAGCAGTACTTC; J: TRBJ2-7; D: .; V: TRBV5-4; size: .
CDR3: CASTMNGNYGYTF; DNA: TGTGCCAGCACTATGAACGGGAACTATGGCTACACCTTC; J: TRBJ1-2; D: .; V: TRBV6-4; size: .
CDR3: CASGLVIVQGYEQYF; DNA: TGTGCTAGTGGTTTGGTAATCGTACAGGGTTACGAGCAGTACTTC; J: TRBJ2-7; D: .; V: TRBV12-5; size: once
CDR3: CASSSLGQSRPYEQYF; DNA: TGTGCCAGCAGCTCACTTGGGCAGTCAAGGCCCTACGAGCAGTACTTC; J: TRBJ2-7; D: .; V: TRBV11-3; size: .
CDR3: CASSYRQGREDTQYF; DNA: TGTGCCAGCAGTTATAGACAGGGGCGTGAAGATACGCAGTATTTT; J: TRBJ2-3; D: TRBD1; V: TRBV13; size: .
CDR3: CASSFADTQYF; DNA: TGTGCCAGCAGCTTCGCGGATACGCAGTATTTT; J: TRBJ2-3; D: .; V: TRBV7-9; size: .
CDR3: CASSPGTGALANYGYTF; DNA: TGTGCCAGCAGTCCCGGGACAGGGGCTTTAGCTAACTATGGCTACACCTTC; J: TRBJ1-2; D: TRBD1; V: TRBV27; size: .
CDR3: CASVGQDPNQPQHF; DNA: TGTGCCAGCGTGGGACAGGACCCCAATCAGCCCCAGCATTTT; J: TRBJ1-5; D: TRBD1; V: TRBV6-6; size: .
CDR3: CASSVPGGANEQFF; DNA: TGTGCCAGCAGCGTCCCCGGGGGGGCCAATGAGCAGTTCTTC; J: TRBJ2-1; D: TRBD2; V: TRBV6-5; size: .
CDR3: CASSTDSIVRGRYLSYEQYF; DNA: TGTGCCAGCAGCACTGATTCTATTGTGCGGGGGCGATACCTTTCCTACGAGCAGTACTTC; J: TRBJ2-7; D: .; V: TRBV2; size: .
CDR3: CASSNRDSTDTQYF; DNA: TGTGCCAGCAGCAACCGGGACTCAACAGATACGCAGTATTTT; J: TRBJ2-3; D: .; V: TRBV21-1; size: .
CDR3: CASSGFAEQYF; DNA: TGTGCCAGCAGCGGCTTCGCCGAGCAGTACTTC; J: TRBJ2-7; D: .; V: TRBV7-8; size: .
CDR3: CASSQGGGGGTDTQYF; DNA: TGCGCCAGCAGCCAAGGGGGCGGGGGAGGCACAGATACGCAGTATTTT; J: TRBJ2-3; D: TRBD2; V: TRBV4-3; size: .
CDR3: CASSFRGEGHYGYTF; DNA: TGTGCCAGCAGCTTTAGGGGGGAGGGGCACTATGGCTACACCTTC; J: TRBJ1-2; D: .; V: TRBV5-4; size: .
CDR3: CASSLSTGNEKLFF; DNA: TGCGCCAGCAGCTTGTCGACAGGGAATGAAAAACTGTTTTTT; J: TRBJ1-4; D: TRBD1; V: TRBV5-1; size: once
CDR3: CASSSQGNTDTQYF; DNA: TGTGCCAGCAGCTCCCAGGGAAACACAGATACGCAGTATTTT; J: TRBJ2-3; D: .; V: TRBV7-6; size: .
CDR3: CASSDTGFIYNSPLHF; DNA: TGTGCCAGCAGTGACACAGGGTTCATCTATAATTCACCCCTCCACTTT; J: TRBJ1-6; D: .; V: TRBV6-1; size: few
CDR3: CSSSLVTTGGNTGELFF; DNA: TGTTCCAGCAGCTTAGTTACTACGGGGGGGAACACCGGGGAGCTGTTTTTT; J: TRBJ2-2; D: TRBD2; V: TRBV7-9; size: .
CDR3: CASSDSGGTSYNEQFF; DNA: TGTGCCAGCAGTGACTCAGGTGGGACTTCCTACAATGAGCAGTTCTTC; J: TRBJ2-1; D: .; V: TRBV6-4; size: .
CDR3: CASIPPGETYEQYF; DNA: TGTGCCAGCATCCCTCCCGGGGAAACTTACGAGCAGTACTTC; J: TRBJ2-7; D: .; V: TRBV7-9; size: few
CDR3: CASSPPPGRGQETQYF; DNA: TGCGCCAGCAGCCCCCCGCCCGGGCGGGGGCAAGAGACCCAGTACTTC; J: TRBJ2-5; D: TRBD2; V: TRBV4-1; size: .
CDR3: CASSQDWPLVGGTEAFF; DNA: TGCGCCAGCAGCCAAGATTGGCCGTTGGTGGGGGGCACTGAAGCTTTCTTT; J: TRBJ1-1; D: .; V: TRBV4-3; size: .
CDR3: CASSEPFHRGIHGYTF; DNA: TGTGCCAGCAGCGAACCTTTTCACAGGGGAATCCATGGCTACACCTTC; J: TRBJ1-2; D: TRBD1; V: TRBV9; size: few
CDR3: CASSLSGTGNQPQHF; DNA: TGTGCCAGCAGTTTATCGGGGACAGGGAATCAGCCCCAGCATTTT; J: TRBJ1-5; D: TRBD1; V: TRBV27; size: .
CDR3: CASSLARGSVDTQYF; DNA: TGTGCCAGCAGCTTAGCTCGGGGGAGCGTAGATACGCAGTATTTT; J: TRBJ2-3; D: .; V: TRBV7-9; size: .
CDR3: CASSQIIGQYNSPLHF; DNA: TGCGCCAGCAGCCAAATCATAGGACAGTATAATTCACCCCTCCACTTT; J: TRBJ1-6; D: .; V: TRBV4-3; size: .
CDR3: CASSARTPTTKNIQYF; DNA: TGTGCCAGCAGTGCAAGGACACCCACTACCAAAAACATTCAGTACTTC; J: TRBJ2-4; D: .; V: TRBV6-1; size: .
CDR3: CSVEPSRGQAPSRNTEAFF; DNA: TGCAGCGTTGAACCTTCCAGGGGACAGGCGCCCTCCCGGAACACTGAAGCTTTCTTT; J: TRBJ1-1; D: TRBD1; V: TRBV29-1; size: .
CDR3: CASSPDTRGEQYF; DNA: TGTGCCAGCAGCCCAGACACCAGGGGGGAGCAGTACTTC; J: TRBJ2-7; D: TRBD1; V: TRBV6-5; size: .
CDR3: CASSFGYELGGGSPLHF; DNA: TGTGCCAGCAGCTTTGGCTATGAACTAGGCGGCGGGTCACCCCTCCACTTT; J: TRBJ1-6; D: .; V: TRBV7-8; size: few
CDR3: CASSEGQTGLEQYF; DNA: TGTGCCAGCTCTGAGGGACAGACAGGCCTCGAGCAGTACTTC; J: TRBJ2-7; D: TRBD1; V: TRBV18; size: .
CDR3: CASSEEDRASYGYTF; DNA: TGTGCCAGCAGCGAAGAGGACAGGGCTTCCTATGGCTACACCTTC; J: TRBJ1-2; D: TRBD1; V: TRBV5-6; size: few
CDR3: CASSSGQYISSYEQYF; DNA: TGCGCCAGCAGCTCCGGACAGTACATTAGCTCCTACGAGCAGTACTTC; J: TRBJ2-7; D: .; V: TRBV5-1; size: .
CDR3: CASSAGSNQPQHF; DNA: TGTGCCAGCAGTGCAGGGAGCAATCAGCCCCAGCATTTT; J: TRBJ1-5; D: .; V: TRBV2; size: .
CDR3: CASSETRVGNEQFF; DNA: TGTGCCAGCAGCGAGACTAGGGTCGGCAATGAGCAGTTCTTC; J: TRBJ2-1; D: .; V: TRBV9; size: .
CDR3: CASSWDRGGEKLFF; DNA: TGTGCCAGCAGCTGGGACAGGGGGGGAGAAAAACTGTTTTTT; J: TRBJ1-4; D: TRBD1; V: TRBV11-3; size: few
CDR3: CASRAGNTGELFF; DNA: TGTGCCAGCAGGGCAGGGAACACCGGGGAGCTGTTTTTT; J: TRBJ2-2; D: .; V: TRBV2; size: few
CDR3: CASSTWDRVYEQYF; DNA: TGTGCCAGCAGCACGTGGGACAGGGTCTACGAGCAGTACTTC; J: TRBJ2-7; D: TRBD1; V: TRBV6-1; size: .
CDR3: CASSTSRDKIGQPQHF; DNA: TGTGCCAGCAGCACGTCCCGGGACAAGATCGGTCAGCCCCAGCATTTT; J: TRBJ1-5; D: .; V: TRBV21-1; size: few
CDR3: CASSPFPQGGATEAFF; DNA: TGTGCCAGCAGCCCCTTCCCCCAGGGGGGAGCCACTGAAGCTTTCTTT; J: TRBJ1-1; D: TRBD1; V: TRBV27; size: .
CDR3: CASSQPAGGLNTEAFF; DNA: TGCGCCAGCAGCCAACCAGCAGGGGGTCTGAACACTGAAGCTTTCTTT; J: TRBJ1-1; D: TRBD1; V: TRBV4-1; size: .